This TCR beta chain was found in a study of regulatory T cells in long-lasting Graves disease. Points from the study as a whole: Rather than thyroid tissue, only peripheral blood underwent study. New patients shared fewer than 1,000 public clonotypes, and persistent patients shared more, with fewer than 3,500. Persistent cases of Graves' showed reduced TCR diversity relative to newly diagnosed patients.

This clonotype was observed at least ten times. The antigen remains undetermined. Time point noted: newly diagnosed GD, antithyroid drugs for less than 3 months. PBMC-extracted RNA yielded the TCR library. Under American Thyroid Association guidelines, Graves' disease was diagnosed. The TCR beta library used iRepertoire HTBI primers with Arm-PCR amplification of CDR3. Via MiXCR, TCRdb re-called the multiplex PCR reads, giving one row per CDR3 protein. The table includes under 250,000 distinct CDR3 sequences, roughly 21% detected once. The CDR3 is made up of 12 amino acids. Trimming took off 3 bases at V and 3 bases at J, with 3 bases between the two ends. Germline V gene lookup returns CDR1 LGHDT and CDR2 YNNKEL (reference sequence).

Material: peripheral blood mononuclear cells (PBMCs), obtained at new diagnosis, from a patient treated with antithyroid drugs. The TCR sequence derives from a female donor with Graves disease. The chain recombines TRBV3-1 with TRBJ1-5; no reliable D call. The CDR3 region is CASSQANQPQHF. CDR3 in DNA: TGTGCCAGCAGCCAGGCCAATCAGCCCCAGCATTTT.